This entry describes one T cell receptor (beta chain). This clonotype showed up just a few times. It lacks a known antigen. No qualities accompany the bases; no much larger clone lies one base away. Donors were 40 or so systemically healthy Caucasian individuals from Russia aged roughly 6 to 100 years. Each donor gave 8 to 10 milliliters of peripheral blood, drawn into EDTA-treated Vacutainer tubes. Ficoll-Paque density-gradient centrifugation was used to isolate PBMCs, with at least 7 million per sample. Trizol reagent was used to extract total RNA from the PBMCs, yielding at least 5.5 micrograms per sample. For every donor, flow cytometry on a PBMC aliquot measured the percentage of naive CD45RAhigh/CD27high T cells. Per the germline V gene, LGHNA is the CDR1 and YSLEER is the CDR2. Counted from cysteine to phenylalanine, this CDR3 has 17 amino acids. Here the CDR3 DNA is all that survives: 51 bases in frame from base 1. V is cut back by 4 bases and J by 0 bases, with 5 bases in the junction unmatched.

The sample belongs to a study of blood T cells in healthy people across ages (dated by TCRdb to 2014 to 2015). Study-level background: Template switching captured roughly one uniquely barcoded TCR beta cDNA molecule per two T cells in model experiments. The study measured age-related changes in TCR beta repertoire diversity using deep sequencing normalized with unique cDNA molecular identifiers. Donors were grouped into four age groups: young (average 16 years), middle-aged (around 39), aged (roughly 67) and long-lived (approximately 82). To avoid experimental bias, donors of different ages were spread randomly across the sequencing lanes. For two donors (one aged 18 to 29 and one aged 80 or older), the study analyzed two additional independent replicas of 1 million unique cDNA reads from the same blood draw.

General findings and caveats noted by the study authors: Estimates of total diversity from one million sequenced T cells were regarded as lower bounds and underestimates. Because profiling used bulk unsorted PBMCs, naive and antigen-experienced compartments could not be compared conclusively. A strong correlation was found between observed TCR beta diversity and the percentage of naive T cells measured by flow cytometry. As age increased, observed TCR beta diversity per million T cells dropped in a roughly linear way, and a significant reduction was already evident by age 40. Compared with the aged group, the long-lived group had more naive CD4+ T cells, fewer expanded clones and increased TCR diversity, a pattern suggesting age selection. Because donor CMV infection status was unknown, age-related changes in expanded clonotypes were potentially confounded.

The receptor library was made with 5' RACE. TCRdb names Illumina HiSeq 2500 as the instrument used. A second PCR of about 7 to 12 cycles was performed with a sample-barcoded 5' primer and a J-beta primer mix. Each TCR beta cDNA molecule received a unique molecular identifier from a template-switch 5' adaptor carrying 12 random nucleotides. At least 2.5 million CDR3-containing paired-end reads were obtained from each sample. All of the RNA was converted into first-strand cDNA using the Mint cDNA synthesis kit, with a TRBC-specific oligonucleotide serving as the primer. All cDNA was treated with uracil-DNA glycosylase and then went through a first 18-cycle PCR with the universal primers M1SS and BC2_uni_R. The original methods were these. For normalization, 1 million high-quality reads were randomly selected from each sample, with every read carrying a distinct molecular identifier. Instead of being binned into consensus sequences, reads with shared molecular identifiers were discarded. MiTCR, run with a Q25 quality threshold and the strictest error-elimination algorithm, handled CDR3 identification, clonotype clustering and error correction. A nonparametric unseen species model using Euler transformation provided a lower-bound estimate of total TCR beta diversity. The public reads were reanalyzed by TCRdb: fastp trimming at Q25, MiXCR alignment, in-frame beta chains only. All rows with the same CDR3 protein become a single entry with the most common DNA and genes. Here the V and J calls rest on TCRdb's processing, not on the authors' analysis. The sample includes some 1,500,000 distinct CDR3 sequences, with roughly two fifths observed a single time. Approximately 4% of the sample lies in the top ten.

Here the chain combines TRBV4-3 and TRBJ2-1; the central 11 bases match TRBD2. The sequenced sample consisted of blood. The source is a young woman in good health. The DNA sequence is TGCGCCAGCAGCCGAGGGACTAGCGGAAGCTCCTACAATGAGCAGTTCTTC. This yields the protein CASSRGTSGSSYNEQFF.